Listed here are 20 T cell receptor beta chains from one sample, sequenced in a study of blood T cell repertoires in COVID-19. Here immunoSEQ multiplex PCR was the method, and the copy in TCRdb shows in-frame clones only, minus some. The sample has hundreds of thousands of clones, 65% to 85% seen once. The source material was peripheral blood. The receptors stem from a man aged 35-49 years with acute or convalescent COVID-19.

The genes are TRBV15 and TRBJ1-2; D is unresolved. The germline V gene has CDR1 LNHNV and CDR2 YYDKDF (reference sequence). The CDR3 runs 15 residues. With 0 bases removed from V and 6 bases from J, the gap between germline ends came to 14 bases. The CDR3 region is CATSRDGGEKDGYTF. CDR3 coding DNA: TGTGCCACCAGCAGAGATGGAGGAGAGAAGGATGGCTACACCTTC.

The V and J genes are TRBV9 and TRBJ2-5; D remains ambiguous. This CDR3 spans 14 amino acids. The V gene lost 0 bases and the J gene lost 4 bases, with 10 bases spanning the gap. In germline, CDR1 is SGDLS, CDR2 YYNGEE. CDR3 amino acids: CASSVGLGRETQYF. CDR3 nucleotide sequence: TGTGCCAGCAGCGTAGGCCTTGGGCGAGAGACCCAGTACTTC.

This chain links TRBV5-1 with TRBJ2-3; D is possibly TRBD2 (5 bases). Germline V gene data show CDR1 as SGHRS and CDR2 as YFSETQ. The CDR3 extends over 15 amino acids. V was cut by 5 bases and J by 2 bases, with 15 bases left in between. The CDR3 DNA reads TGCGCCAGCAGACCTTTGGGGAGTTTCACAGATACGCAGTATTTT. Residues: CASRPLGSFTDTQYF.

As DNA, the CDR3 is TGTGCCAGCAGCTCTCGGACATATAGCAATCAGCCCCAGCATTTT. Translation: CASSSRTYSNQPQHF. The rearrangement uses TRBV5-6 and TRBJ1-5, with a tentative D call TRBD1 (5 bases). V shed 3 bases and J shed 0 bases, with 10 bases lying between them. The CDR3 is made up of 15 amino acids. Germline values: CDR1 SGHDT, CDR2 YYEEEE.

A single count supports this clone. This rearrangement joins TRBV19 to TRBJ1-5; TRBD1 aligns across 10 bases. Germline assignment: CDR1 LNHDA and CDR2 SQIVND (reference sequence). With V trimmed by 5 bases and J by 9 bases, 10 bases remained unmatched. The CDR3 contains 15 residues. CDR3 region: CASSPRTGGLWPQHF. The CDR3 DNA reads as TGTGCCAGTAGTCCCCGGACAGGGGGGCTATGGCCCCAGCATTTT.

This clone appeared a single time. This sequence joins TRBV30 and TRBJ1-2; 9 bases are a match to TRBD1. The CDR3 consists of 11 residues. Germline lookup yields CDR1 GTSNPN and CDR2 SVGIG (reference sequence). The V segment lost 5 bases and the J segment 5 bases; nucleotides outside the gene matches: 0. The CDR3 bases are TGTGCCTGGGGGACAGGGTATGGCTACACCTTC. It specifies CAWGTGYGYTF. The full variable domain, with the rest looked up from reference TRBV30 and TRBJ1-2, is SQTIHQWPATLVQPVGSPLSLECTVEGTSNPNLYWYRQAAGRGLQLLFYSVGIGQISSEVPQNLSASRPQDRQFILSSKKLLLSDSGFYLCAWGTGYGYTFGSGTRLTVV.

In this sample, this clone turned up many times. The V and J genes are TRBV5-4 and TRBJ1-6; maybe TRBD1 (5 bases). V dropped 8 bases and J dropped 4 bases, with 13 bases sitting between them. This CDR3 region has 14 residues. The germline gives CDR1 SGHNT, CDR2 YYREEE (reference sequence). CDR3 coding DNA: TGTGCCAGGGTGGCAGGGCGATATAATTCACCCCTCCACTTT. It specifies CARVAGRYNSPLHF.

CDR3 DNA sequence: TGTGCCAGCAGTCCACAGCTTGAATATGGAAACACCATATATTTT. Its translation: CASSPQLEYGNTIYF. The V and J genes are TRBV6-6 and TRBJ1-3; no definite D call. In germline, CDR1 is MNHNY, CDR2 SVGAGI (reference sequence). This CDR3 has 15 amino acids. Trimming stripped 5 bases from V and 3 bases from J, with 14 bases between.

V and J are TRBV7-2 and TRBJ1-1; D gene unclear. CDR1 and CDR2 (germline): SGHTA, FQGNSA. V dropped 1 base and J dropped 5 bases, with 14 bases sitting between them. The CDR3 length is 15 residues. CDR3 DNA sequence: TGTGCCAGCAGCTTAGAATCTTCCGGGGTAACTGAAGCTTTCTTT. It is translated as CASSLESSGVTEAFF. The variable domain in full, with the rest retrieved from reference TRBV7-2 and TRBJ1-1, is GAGVSQSPSNKVTEKGKDVELRCDPISGHTALYWYRQSLGQGLEFLIYFQGNSAPDKSGLPSDRFSAERTGGSVSTLTIQRTQQEDSAVYLCASSLESSGVTEAFFGQGTRLTVV.

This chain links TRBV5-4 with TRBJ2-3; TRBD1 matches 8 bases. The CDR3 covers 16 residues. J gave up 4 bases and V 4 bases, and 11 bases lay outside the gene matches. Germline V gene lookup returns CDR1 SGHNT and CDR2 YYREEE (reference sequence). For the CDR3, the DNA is TGTGCCAGCAGCCCAAGGACAGGGACGTTTGCAGATACGCAGTATTTT. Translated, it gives CASSPRTGTFADTQYF.

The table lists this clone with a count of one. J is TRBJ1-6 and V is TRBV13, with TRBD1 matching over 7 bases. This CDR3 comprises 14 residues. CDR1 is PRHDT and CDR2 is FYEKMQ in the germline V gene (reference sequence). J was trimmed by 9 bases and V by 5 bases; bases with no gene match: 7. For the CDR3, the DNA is TGTGCCAGCAGCCTCCGGGACAGAATTTCACCCCTCCACTTT. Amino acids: CASSLRDRISPLHF.

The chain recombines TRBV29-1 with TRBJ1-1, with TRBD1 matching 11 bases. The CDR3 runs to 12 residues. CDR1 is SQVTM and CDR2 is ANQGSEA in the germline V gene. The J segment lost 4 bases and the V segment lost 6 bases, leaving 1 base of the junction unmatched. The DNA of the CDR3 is TGCAGCGTGGACAGGGGGCTCACTGAAGCTTTCTTT. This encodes CSVDRGLTEAFF.

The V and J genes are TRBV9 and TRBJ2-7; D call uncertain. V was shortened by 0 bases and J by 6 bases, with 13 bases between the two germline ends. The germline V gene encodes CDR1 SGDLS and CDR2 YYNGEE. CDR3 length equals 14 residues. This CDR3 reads CASSVDSLIGEQYF. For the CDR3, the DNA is TGTGCCAGCAGCGTAGATTCTTTAATCGGCGAGCAGTACTTC.

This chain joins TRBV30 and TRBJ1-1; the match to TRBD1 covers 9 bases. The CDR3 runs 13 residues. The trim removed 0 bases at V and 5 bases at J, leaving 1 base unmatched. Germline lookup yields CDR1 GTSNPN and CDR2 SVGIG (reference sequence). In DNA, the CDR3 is TGTGCCTGGAGTGTAGGGACAGGGACTGAAGCTTTCTTT. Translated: CAWSVGTGTEAFF.

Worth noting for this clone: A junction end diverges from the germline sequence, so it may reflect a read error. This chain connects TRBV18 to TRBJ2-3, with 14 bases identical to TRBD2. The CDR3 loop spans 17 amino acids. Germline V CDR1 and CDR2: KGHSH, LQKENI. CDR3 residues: CASAPGLAGASTDTQYF. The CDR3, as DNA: TGTGCCAGCGCACCGGGACTAGCGGGAGCTAGCACAGATACGCAGTATTTT.

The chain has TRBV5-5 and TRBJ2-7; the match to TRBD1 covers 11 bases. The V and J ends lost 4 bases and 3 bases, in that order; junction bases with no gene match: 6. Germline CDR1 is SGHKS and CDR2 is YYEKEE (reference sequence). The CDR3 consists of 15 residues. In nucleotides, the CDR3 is TGTGCCAGCAGCCATGGACAGGGGGCAAACTACGAGCAGTACTTC. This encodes CASSHGQGANYEQYF.

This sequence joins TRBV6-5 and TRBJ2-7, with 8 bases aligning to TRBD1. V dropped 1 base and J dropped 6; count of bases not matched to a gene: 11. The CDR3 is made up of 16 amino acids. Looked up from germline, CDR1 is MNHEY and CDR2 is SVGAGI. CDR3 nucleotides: TGTGCCAGCAGTTACTTACTCCAGGGGGCAAAAGGCGAGCAGTACTTC. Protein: CASSYLLQGAKGEQYF.

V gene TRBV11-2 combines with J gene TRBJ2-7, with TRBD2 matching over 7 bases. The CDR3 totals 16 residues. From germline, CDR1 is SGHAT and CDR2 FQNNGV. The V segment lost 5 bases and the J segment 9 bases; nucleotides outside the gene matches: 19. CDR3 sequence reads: CASSPPGGRLSAGQYF. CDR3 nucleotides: TGTGCCAGCAGCCCCCCGGGCGGGAGACTCTCTGCTGGGCAGTACTTC.

The CDR3 DNA reads TGTGCCAGCAGCACTGGACAGGGGGATGGCTACACCTTC. It codes for CASSTGQGDGYTF. V and J are TRBV7-2 and TRBJ1-2; 10 bases match TRBD1. Germline trimming cut 5 bases from V and 6 bases from J; bases unmatched to any gene: 3. The CDR3 spans 13 residues. Germline V gene lookup returns CDR1 SGHTA and CDR2 FQGNSA.

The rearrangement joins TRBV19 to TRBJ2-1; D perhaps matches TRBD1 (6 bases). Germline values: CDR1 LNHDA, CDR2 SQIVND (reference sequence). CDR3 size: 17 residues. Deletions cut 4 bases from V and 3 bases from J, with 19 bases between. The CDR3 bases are TGTGCCAGTAGTACAGTTGCGGACAGCCGAAACTACAATGAGCAGTTCTTC. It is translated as CASSTVADSRNYNEQFF.